These 29 T cell receptor beta chains came from one sample sequenced in a study of OX40 agonist ivuxolimab in advanced cancers. Libraries were prepared by immunoSEQ multiplex PCR; TCRdb keeps only in-frame clonotypes and omits some of them. The table records 75,000 to 95,000 clones, more than 75% of them present only once. The sample here was CD4+ or CD8+ T cells sorted from blood, taken in a trial of the OX40 agonist ivuxolimab. The receptors shown here come from an adult with an advanced solid tumor such as melanoma, head and neck, liver or kidney cancer.

The table lists this clone with a few counts. The rearrangement uses TRBV5-1 and TRBJ1-1; 7 positions agree with TRBD1. The germline V gene encodes CDR1 SGHRS and CDR2 YFSETQ. V shed 3 bases and J 1 base; nucleotides not matched to a gene: 3. The CDR3 is 14 amino acids. The CDR3 here is CASSWTGRNTEAFF. Here the CDR3 DNA reads TGCGCCAGCAGCTGGACAGGCCGGAACACTGAAGCTTTCTTT.

The chain couples TRBV11-2 to TRBJ1-1; 7 bases align to TRBD1. Trimming removed 5 bases from V and 11 bases from J; junction bases left unmatched: 8. Germline CDR1 is SGHAT and CDR2 is FQNNGV. The CDR3 is 12 amino acids. CDR3 in DNA: TGTGCCAGCAGCGAGACAGGGTATTTGGCTTTCTTT. Amino acid sequence: CASSETGYLAFF.

This sequence joins TRBV7-2 and TRBJ2-2; 7 bases are a match to TRBD2. CDR1 SGHTA and CDR2 FQGNSA come from the germline V gene. The CDR3 consists of 17 residues. The junction had 6 bases not matched to a gene; V was cut back by 1 base and J by 1 base. The CDR3 sequence is CASSLGGRARNTGELFF. CDR3 bases: TGTGCCAGCAGCTTAGGTGGGAGGGCCCGGAACACCGGGGAGCTGTTTTTT.

This clone was seen more than once but under ten times. The CDR3 coding sequence is TGTGCCAGCAGCCAAGAACAACAGGGGACTGAAGCTTTCTTT. Translated: CASSQEQQGTEAFF. The genes are TRBV14 and TRBJ1-1; 7 bases line up with TRBD1. V gave up 0 bases and J gave up 5 bases; unmatched junction bases: 3. This CDR3 comprises 14 residues. Germline loops: CDR1 SGHDN, CDR2 FVKESK.

The chain links TRBV19 to TRBJ2-5; D is uncertain. Germline-derived CDR1 and CDR2 are LNHDA and SQIVND (reference sequence). Trimming cost V 1 base and J 0 bases, with 3 bases left between them. There are 13 residues in the CDR3. The CDR3 coding sequence is TGTGCCAGTAGTATAGCCAACCAAGAGACCCAGTACTTC. Translation gives CASSIANQETQYF.

In its sample, this clone was seen once. The rearrangement links TRBV7-9 to TRBJ2-2; the match to TRBD2 covers 9 bases. The CDR3 is 15 residues long. V lost 5 bases and J lost 6; bases outside the gene matches: 7. Germline CDR1 and CDR2: SEHNR and FQNEAQ (reference sequence). The CDR3 loop is CASSHLSGRPGELFF. As DNA, the CDR3 is TGTGCCAGCAGCCACTTAAGCGGGAGGCCCGGGGAGCTGTTTTTT.

The V call is TRBV4-3, the J call TRBJ1-1; D remains unclear. The CDR3 is 14 residues long. CDR1 and CDR2 from the germline V gene are LGHNA and YSLEER. V lost 0 bases, J lost 0 bases, and 5 bases lay in between. CDR3 loop: CASSQDRLNTEAFF. The CDR3 DNA follows: TGCGCCAGCAGCCAAGATAGATTGAACACTGAAGCTTTCTTT.

The genes are TRBV9 and TRBJ1-2; D might be TRBD1 (5 bases). Germline loops: CDR1 SGDLS, CDR2 YYNGEE. Trimming pared 3 bases from V and 8 bases from J, leaving 8 bases between. The CDR3 has 11 residues. The CDR3 here is CASSGQRGYTF. The CDR3 coding sequence is TGTGCCAGCAGCGGACAGAGAGGCTACACCTTC.

This clone was detected only once. The chain joins TRBV6-5 to TRBJ2-5; maybe TRBD2 (5 bases). The CDR3 spans 12 residues. Trimming left V 6 bases short and J 5 bases short, with 10 bases between. The germline V gene encodes CDR1 MNHEY and CDR2 SVGAGI. The CDR3 region is CASSEGGETQYF. The CDR3 DNA reads as TGTGCCAGCAGCGAGGGTGGGGAGACCCAGTACTTC.

The rearrangement joins TRBV5-4 to TRBJ1-1; TRBD1 matches 7 bases. Trimming removed 1 base from V and 2 bases from J; junction bases left unmatched: 2. CDR1 and CDR2 from the germline V gene are SGHNT and YYREEE (reference sequence). This CDR3 is built from 14 residues. CDR3 sequence: CASSLRQGNTEAFF. CDR3 in DNA: TGTGCCAGCAGCTTGAGACAGGGAAACACTGAAGCTTTCTTT.

The V gene is TRBV6-6, the J gene TRBJ1-5; TRBD1 might be the D (6 bases). Germline loops: CDR1 MNHNY, CDR2 SVGAGI (reference sequence). Trimming stripped 8 bases from V and 5 bases from J, with 16 bases between. This CDR3 has 14 amino acids. CDR3 residues: CASQIEGGYQPQHF. CDR3 sequence (DNA): TGTGCCAGCCAAATTGAGGGGGGTTATCAGCCCCAGCATTTT.

V usage is TRBV7-2 and J usage is TRBJ1-1; D unclear. Trimming pared 3 bases from V and 3 bases from J, leaving 23 bases between. Germline V lookup: CDR1 SGHTA, CDR2 FQGNSA. The CDR3 sequence is 18 residues long. The CDR3 protein is CASSFPLDVGGSDTEAFF. CDR3 nucleotide sequence: TGTGCCAGCAGCTTCCCCCTTGATGTGGGTGGTTCGGACACTGAAGCTTTCTTT.

This sequence joins TRBV5-1 and TRBJ1-6, with D possibly matching TRBD1 (5 bases). Germline CDR1 reads SGHRS; CDR2 reads YFSETQ. This CDR3 comprises 16 residues. Deletions cut 3 bases from V and 4 bases from J, with 14 bases between. CDR3 region: CASSSSSGLYNSPLHF. The CDR3 DNA follows: TGCGCCAGCAGCTCCTCTTCGGGGCTTTATAATTCACCCCTCCACTTT. Full variable domain (rest looked up from reference TRBV5-1 and TRBJ1-6): KAGVTQTPRYLIKTRGQQVTLSCSPISGHRSVSWYQQTPGQGLQFLFEYFSETQRNKGNFPGRFSGRQFSNSRSEMNVSTLELGDSALYLCASSSSSGLYNSPLHFGNGTRLTVT.

This rearrangement joins TRBV28 to TRBJ2-2; TRBD1 agrees at 8 bases. This CDR3 is built from 14 residues. Germline lookup yields CDR1 MDHEN and CDR2 SYDVKM. V trimming: 5 bases; J trimming: 8 bases; junction bases outside the gene matches: 7. The CDR3 loop is CASSRTGRMGELFF. DNA of the CDR3: TGTGCCAGCAGTCGGACAGGGAGGATGGGGGAGCTGTTTTTT. Full variable domain (rest looked up from reference TRBV28 and TRBJ2-2): DVKVTQSSRYLVKRTGEKVFLECVQDMDHENMFWYRQDPGLGLRLIYFSYDVKMKEKGDIPEGYSVSREKKERFSLILESASTNQTSMYLCASSRTGRMGELFFGEGSRLTVL.

This rearrangement joins TRBV28 to TRBJ1-4; D gene uncertain. V lost 7 bases and J 4 bases, leaving 16 bases between the germline ends. The germline V gene has CDR1 MDHEN and CDR2 SYDVKM. CDR3 size: 15 residues. CDR3 loop: CASKRLRANNEKLFF. CDR3 DNA sequence: TGTGCCAGCAAGCGCCTCAGAGCCAATAATGAAAAACTGTTTTTT.

The J gene is TRBJ2-7, the V gene TRBV6-1; 10 bases match TRBD1. The CDR3 runs 13 residues. V trimming: 6 bases; J trimming: 6 bases; junction bases outside the gene matches: 5. The germline CDR1 and CDR2 sequences are MNHNS and SASEGT. The CDR3 loop is CASRRRDRGEQYF. CDR3 nucleotide sequence: TGTGCCAGCAGGAGACGGGACAGGGGCGAGCAGTACTTC.

The gene calls are TRBV23-1 and TRBJ1-3, with TRBD1 matching over 10 bases. TRBV23-1 is an ORF for which the function is uncertain. Trimming removed 3 bases from V and 2 bases from J; junction bases left unmatched: 4. There are 16 residues in the CDR3. CDR3 in amino acids: CASSHLGQGAGNTIYF. As DNA, the CDR3 is TGCGCCAGCAGTCACCTCGGACAGGGGGCTGGAAACACCATATATTTT.

The chain uses TRBV19 and TRBJ2-1, with 12 nucleotides matching TRBD2. Trimming at V came to 9 bases and at J to 6 bases, leaving 6 bases not matched to a gene. Germline CDR1 reads LNHDA; CDR2 reads SQIVND (reference sequence). The CDR3 has 14 residues. CDR3 region: CASRLAGVSNEQFF. The CDR3 DNA sequence: TGTGCCAGCAGACTAGCGGGAGTGAGCAATGAGCAGTTCTTC.

This clone turned up a few times. CDR3 region: CASSSGTSGISDEQFF. The CDR3 bases are TGCGCCAGCAGCTCCGGGACTAGCGGGATTTCCGATGAGCAGTTCTTC. The rearrangement links TRBV5-1 to TRBJ2-1; 13 bases are shared with TRBD2. This CDR3 has 16 residues. Germline values: CDR1 SGHRS, CDR2 YFSETQ. Germline trimming cut 3 bases from V and 8 bases from J; bases unmatched to any gene: 8.

CDR3 in DNA: TGTGCCAGCAGTTTTGGAACTAGCGGGAGGGCGAATGAGCAGTTCTTC. Amino acids: CASSFGTSGRANEQFF. The V and J genes are TRBV27 and TRBJ2-1; TRBD2 agrees at 13 bases. Germline V gives CDR1 MNHEY, CDR2 SMNVEV (reference sequence). V trimming: 3 bases; J trimming: 7 bases; junction bases outside the gene matches: 6. The CDR3 has 16 amino acids.

V usage is TRBV18 and J usage is TRBJ1-1; D is undetermined. In germline, CDR1 is KGHSH, CDR2 LQKENI. The CDR3 spans 14 residues. V was pared by 2 bases and J by 0 bases, with 7 bases between. CDR3 protein: CASSPAFMNTEAFF. As DNA, the CDR3 is TGTGCCAGCTCACCAGCCTTTATGAACACTGAAGCTTTCTTT.

This rearrangement joins TRBV11-3 to TRBJ1-1; the match to TRBD1 covers 8 bases. CDR1 and CDR2 from the germline V gene are SGHNT and YENEEA. This CDR3 is built from 17 residues. V lost 5 bases to trimming and J lost 2 bases; unmatched junction nucleotides: 13. CDR3 nucleotide sequence: TGTGCCAGCAGCCCCCGGACAATGACAGGGGACAACACTGAAGCTTTCTTT. Amino acid sequence: CASSPRTMTGDNTEAFF.

This rearrangement joins TRBV27 to TRBJ2-5, with 11 bases that match TRBD2. Germline trimming cut 6 bases from V and 2 bases from J; bases unmatched to any gene: 14. CDR1 MNHEY and CDR2 SMNVEV come from the germline V gene (reference sequence). The CDR3 is made up of 18 amino acids. The CDR3 coding sequence is TGTGCCAGCAGCAGGGGGGCTAGCGGGAGGATCTTACAAGAGACCCAGTACTTC. Protein: CASSRGASGRILQETQYF.

The chain links TRBV7-9 to TRBJ1-4, with D possibly being TRBD1 (5 bases). Deletions cut 3 bases from V and 6 bases from J, with 11 bases between. The CDR3 has 14 residues. Germline assignment: CDR1 SEHNR and CDR2 FQNEAQ (reference sequence). The CDR3 protein is CASSFLGDHEKLFF. For the CDR3, the DNA is TGTGCCAGCAGCTTTTTAGGGGACCATGAAAAACTGTTTTTT.

The CDR3 DNA follows: TGCGCCAGCAGTGAGGTCGGGGACCCTAATGAAAAACTGTTTTTT. Translating gives CASSEVGDPNEKLFF. The chain employs TRBV10-2 and TRBJ1-4; a weak D match, TRBD1 (5 bases). The CDR3 is 15 residues long. V was cut by 2 bases and J by 3 bases, with 10 bases left in between. The germline V gene encodes CDR1 WSHSY and CDR2 SAAADI.

A few counts support this clone. The chain is built from TRBV15 and TRBJ1-1; D is uncertain. Germline V lookup: CDR1 LNHNV, CDR2 YYDKDF (reference sequence). The CDR3 contains 14 residues. The V and J ends lost 0 bases and 8 bases respectively, with 13 bases between them. The CDR3 loop is CATSRDSAQEEAFF. The DNA of the CDR3 is TGTGCCACCAGCAGAGATAGCGCCCAGGAAGAAGCTTTCTTT.

This sequence joins TRBV27 and TRBJ1-1; 8 nucleotides line up with TRBD1. J gave up 1 base and V 5 bases, and 9 bases lay outside the gene matches. CDR1 is MNHEY and CDR2 is SMNVEV in the germline V gene (reference sequence). CDR3 length: 16 amino acids. The CDR3 bases are TGTGCCAGCAGTCATCTTAGGACAGGGAGGAACACTGAAGCTTTCTTT. It translates to CASSHLRTGRNTEAFF.

The V call is TRBV28, the J call TRBJ2-7; a weak D match, TRBD1 (5 bases). Per the germline V gene, CDR1 is MDHEN and CDR2 is SYDVKM. V was clipped by 3 bases and J by 2 bases, with 8 bases between them. The CDR3 totals 13 residues. The CDR3 DNA sequence: TGTGCCAGCAGTTTTGCAGGGACCTACGAGCAGTACTTC. Amino acids: CASSFAGTYEQYF.

The chain combines TRBV30 with TRBJ2-5, with TRBD2 as a possible D gene (5 bases). Trimming left V 0 bases short and J 5 bases short, with 10 bases between. Germline CDR1 is GTSNPN and CDR2 is SVGIG (reference sequence). This CDR3 is 13 amino acids long. This CDR3 reads CAWSVGSRETQYF. CDR3 sequence (DNA): TGTGCCTGGAGTGTAGGGAGTAGGGAGACCCAGTACTTC.